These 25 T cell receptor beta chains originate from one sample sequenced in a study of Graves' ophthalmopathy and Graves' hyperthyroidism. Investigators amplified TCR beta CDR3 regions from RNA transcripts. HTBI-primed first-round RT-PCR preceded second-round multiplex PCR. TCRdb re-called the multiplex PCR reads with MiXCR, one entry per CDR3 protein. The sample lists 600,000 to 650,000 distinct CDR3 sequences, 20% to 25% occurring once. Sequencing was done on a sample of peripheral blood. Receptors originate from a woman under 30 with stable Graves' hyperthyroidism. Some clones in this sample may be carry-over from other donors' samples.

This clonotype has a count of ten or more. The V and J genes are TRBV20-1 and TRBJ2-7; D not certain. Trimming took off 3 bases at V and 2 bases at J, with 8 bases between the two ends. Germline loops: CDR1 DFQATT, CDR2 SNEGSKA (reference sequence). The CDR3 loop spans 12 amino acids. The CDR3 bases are TGCAGTGCTAGGCTGGCAACCTACGAGCAGTACTTC. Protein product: CSARLATYEQYF.

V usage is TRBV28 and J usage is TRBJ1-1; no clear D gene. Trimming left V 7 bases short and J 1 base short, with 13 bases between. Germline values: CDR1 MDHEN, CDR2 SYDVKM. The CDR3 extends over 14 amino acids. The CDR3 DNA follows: TGTGCCAGCACTGCACTACTTACGAACACTGAAGCTTTCTTT. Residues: CASTALLTNTEAFF.

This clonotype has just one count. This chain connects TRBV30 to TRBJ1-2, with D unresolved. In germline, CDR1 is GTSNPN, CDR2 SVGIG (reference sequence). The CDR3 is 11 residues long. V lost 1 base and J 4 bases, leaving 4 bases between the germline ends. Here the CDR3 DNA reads TGTGCCTGGAGTGCCCTCTATGGCTACACCTTC. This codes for CAWSALYGYTF.

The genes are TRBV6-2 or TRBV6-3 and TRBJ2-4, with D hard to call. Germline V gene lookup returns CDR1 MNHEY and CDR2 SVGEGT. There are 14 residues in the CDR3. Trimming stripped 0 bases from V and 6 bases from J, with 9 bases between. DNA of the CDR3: TGTGCCAGCAGTTACTCGAACAGCCTAAACATTCAGTACTTC. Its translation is CASSYSNSLNIQYF.

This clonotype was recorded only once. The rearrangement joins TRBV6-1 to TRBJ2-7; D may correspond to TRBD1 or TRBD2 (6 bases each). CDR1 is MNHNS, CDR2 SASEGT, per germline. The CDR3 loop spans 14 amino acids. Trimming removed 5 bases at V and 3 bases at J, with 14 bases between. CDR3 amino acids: CASSPIKGGYEQYF. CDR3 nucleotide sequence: TGTGCCAGCAGTCCCATAAAGGGGGGCTACGAGCAGTACTTC.

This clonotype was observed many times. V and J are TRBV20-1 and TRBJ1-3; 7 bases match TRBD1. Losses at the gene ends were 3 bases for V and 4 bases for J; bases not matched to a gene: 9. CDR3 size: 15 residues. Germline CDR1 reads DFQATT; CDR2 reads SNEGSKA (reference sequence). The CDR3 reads CSARRGLGAGNTIYF. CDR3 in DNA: TGCAGTGCTAGGAGGGGGCTCGGAGCGGGAAACACCATATATTTT.

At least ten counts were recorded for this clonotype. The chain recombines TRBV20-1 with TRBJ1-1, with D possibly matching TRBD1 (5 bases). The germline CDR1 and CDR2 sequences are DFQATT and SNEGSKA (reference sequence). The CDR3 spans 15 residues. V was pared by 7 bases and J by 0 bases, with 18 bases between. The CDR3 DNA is TGCAGTGGGTTAGGGGTCTCGAACATGAACACTGAAGCTTTCTTT. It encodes CSGLGVSNMNTEAFF.

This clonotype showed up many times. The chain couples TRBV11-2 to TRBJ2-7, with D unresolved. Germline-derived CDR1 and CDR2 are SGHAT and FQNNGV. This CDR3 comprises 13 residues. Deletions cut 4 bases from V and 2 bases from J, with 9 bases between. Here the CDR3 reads CASSYDSTYEQYF. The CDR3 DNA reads TGTGCCAGCAGCTATGACTCTACCTACGAGCAGTACTTC.

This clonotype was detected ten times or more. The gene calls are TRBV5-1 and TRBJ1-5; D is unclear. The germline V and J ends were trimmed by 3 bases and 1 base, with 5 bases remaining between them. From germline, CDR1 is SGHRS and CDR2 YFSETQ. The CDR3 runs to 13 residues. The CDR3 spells CASSYTSNQPQHF. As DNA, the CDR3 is TGCGCCAGCAGCTACACGAGCAATCAGCCCCAGCATTTT.

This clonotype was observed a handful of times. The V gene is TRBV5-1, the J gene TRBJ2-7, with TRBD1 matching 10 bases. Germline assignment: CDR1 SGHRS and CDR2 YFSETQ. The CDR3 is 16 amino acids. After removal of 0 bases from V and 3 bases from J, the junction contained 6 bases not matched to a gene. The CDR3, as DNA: TGCGCCAGCAGCTTGGCCGGGACAGGGGCAATCTACGAGCAGTACTTC. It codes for CASSLAGTGAIYEQYF.

The CDR3 coding sequence is TGCAGTGCAACCAGGGGAGCTATGAACACTGAAGCTTTCTTT. Its translation is CSATRGAMNTEAFF. The chain employs TRBV20-1 and TRBJ1-1; a possible D gene is TRBD1 (6 bases). CDR1 is DFQATT and CDR2 is SNEGSKA in the germline V gene (reference sequence). Trimming took off 6 bases at V and 0 bases at J, with 14 bases between the two ends. This CDR3 is 14 amino acids long.

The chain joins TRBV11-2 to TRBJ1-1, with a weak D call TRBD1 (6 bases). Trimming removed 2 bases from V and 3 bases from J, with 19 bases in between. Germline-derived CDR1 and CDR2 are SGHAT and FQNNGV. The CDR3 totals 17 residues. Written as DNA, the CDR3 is TGTGCCAGCAGCTTATACCCTGGAGGGGGGATGGACACTGAAGCTTTCTTT. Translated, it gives CASSLYPGGGMDTEAFF.

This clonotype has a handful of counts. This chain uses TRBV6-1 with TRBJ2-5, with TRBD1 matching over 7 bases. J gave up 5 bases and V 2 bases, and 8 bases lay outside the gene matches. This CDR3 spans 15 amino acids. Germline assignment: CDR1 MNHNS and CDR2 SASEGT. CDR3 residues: CASSEQRGPMETQYF. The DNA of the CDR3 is TGTGCCAGCAGTGAACAAAGGGGGCCTATGGAGACCCAGTACTTC.

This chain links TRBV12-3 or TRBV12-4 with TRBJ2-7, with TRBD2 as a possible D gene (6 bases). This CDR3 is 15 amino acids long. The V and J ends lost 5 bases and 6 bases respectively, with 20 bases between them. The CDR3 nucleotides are TGTGCCAGCAGTGATCCGGGACTGGCAACACCCGAGCAGTACTTC. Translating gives CASSDPGLATPEQYF.

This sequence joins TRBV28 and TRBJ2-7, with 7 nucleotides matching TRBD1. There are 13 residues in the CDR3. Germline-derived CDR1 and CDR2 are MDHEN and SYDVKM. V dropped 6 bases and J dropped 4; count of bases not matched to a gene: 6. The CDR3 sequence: CASSSGQEYEQYF. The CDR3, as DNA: TGTGCCAGCAGCTCCGGACAGGAATACGAGCAGTACTTC.

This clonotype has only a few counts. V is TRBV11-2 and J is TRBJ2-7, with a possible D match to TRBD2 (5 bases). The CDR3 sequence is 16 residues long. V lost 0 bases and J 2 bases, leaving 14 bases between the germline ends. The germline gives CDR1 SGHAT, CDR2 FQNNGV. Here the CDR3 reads CASSLEGGRSPYEQYF. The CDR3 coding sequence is TGTGCCAGCAGCTTAGAAGGAGGTCGTAGTCCCTACGAGCAGTACTTC.

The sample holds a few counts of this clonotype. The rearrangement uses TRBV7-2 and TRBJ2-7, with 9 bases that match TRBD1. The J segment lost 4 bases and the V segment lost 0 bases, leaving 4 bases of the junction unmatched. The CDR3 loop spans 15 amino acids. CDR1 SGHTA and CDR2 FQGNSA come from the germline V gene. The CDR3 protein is CASSLAWTGDYEQYF. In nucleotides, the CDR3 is TGTGCCAGCAGCTTAGCCTGGACAGGGGATTACGAGCAGTACTTC.

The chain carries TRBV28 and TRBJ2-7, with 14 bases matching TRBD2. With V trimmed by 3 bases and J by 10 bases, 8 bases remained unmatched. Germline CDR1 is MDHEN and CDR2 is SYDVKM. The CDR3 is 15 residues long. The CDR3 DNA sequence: TGTGCCAGCAGTTTCCAAGGACTAGCGGGAGGATTTCAGTACTTC. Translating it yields CASSFQGLAGGFQYF.

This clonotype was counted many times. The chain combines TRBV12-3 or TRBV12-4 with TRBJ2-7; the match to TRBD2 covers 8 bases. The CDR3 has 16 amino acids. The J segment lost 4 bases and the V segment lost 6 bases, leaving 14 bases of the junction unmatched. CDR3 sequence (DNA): TGTGCCAGCAGCTCCTCCCCGGGACTAGGAATGTACGAGCAGTACTTC. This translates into CASSSSPGLGMYEQYF.

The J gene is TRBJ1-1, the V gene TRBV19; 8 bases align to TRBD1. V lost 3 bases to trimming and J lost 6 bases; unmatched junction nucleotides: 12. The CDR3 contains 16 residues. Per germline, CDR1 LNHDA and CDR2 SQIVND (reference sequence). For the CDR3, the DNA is TGTGCCAGTAGTATTGGGACAGGAGGACCCCTCTCTGAAGCTTTCTTT. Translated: CASSIGTGGPLSEAFF.

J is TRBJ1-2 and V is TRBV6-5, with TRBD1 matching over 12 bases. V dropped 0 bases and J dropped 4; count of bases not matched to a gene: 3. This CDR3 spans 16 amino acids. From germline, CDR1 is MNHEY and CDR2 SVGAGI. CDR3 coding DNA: TGTGCCAGCAGTTACTCCGGGACAGGGGGCATCTATGGCTACACCTTC. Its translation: CASSYSGTGGIYGYTF.

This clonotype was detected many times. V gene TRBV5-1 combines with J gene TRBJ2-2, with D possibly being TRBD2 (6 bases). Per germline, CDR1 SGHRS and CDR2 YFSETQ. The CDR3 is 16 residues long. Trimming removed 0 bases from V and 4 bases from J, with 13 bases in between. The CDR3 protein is CASSLGTTRTTGELFF. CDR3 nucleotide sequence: TGCGCCAGCAGCTTGGGGACGACTAGGACCACCGGGGAGCTGTTTTTT.

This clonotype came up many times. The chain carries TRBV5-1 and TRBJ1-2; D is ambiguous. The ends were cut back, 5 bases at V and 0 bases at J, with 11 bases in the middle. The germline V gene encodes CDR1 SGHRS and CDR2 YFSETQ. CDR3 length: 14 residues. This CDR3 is CASSLGPANYGYTF. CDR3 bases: TGCGCCAGCAGTCTGGGCCCGGCTAACTATGGCTACACCTTC.

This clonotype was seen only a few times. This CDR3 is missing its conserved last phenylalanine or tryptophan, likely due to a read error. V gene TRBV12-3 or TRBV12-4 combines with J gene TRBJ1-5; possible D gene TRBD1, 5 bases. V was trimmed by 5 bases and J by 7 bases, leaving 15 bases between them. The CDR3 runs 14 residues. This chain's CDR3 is CASSVLRVGQPQHY. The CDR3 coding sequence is TGTGCCAGCAGTGTTCTCAGGGTTGGACAGCCCCAGCATTAT.

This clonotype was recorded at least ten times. The CDR3 nucleotides read TGTGCCAGCAGCCCCACCCGGACAGGAGGTAACATTCAGTACTTC. Protein: CASSPTRTGGNIQYF. V gene TRBV9 combines with J gene TRBJ2-4, with 7 bases identical to TRBD1. The germline V gene encodes CDR1 SGDLS and CDR2 YYNGEE. With V trimmed by 4 bases and J by 7 bases, 11 bases remained unmatched. The CDR3 runs to 15 residues.